This T cell receptor beta chain was sequenced for a study of cytomegalovirus exposure and HLA in healthy donors. 13 Jbeta primers and 60 Vbeta primers were used for the PCR. Repertoires were generated with immunoSEQ multiplex PCR, while TCRdb's copy carries only in-frame clones and drops some. The table has about 130,000 clones, 70% to 85% seen once. As to this clone: What it binds is unknown.

Whole-study results and caveats: The study put 150 to 200 TCR beta chains on its list as cytomegalovirus-associated. Looking again later, the authors saw that most CMV-associated TCR beta chains seemed HLA-restricted.

The source of this sequence is a woman in her sixties in good health and CMV-seropositive. The specimen was PBMCs.

Here the CDR3 reads CASSSRPGGYGYTF. In nucleotides, the CDR3 is TGTGCCAGCAGTTCCCGACCGGGAGGCTATGGCTACACCTTC. The chain uses TRBV6-5 and TRBJ1-2; D unresolved. Germline lookup yields CDR1 MNHEY and CDR2 SVGAGI. This CDR3 has 14 residues. V lost 4 bases and J 4 bases, leaving 13 bases between the germline ends.